The 13 T cell receptor beta chains given below trace back to one sample, sequenced in a study of long-term antiretroviral therapy in people with HIV. Version v3.0 of the immunoSEQ assay was performed at survey level. The protocol was immunoSEQ multiplex PCR, while the TCRdb copy is restricted to in-frame clones and leaves out a portion. The table has some 26,000 clones, about 81% seen once. Sequenced material: unsorted PBMCs, taken 2.9 years after starting antiretroviral therapy. The receptors originated from a man in his fifties with HIV.

This clone occurred a few times. The chain employs TRBV2 and TRBJ1-2; 8 bases map to TRBD1. CDR1 and CDR2 from the germline V gene are SNHLY and FYNNEI. This CDR3 contains 14 residues. V gave up 5 bases and J gave up 2 bases; unmatched junction bases: 4. The DNA for the CDR3 is TGTGCCAGCAGTAAACAGGGGGAAAACTATGGCTACACCTTC. Translated, it gives CASSKQGENYGYTF.

This rearrangement joins TRBV5-5 to TRBJ1-1; D may be TRBD1 (6 bases). The V gene's germline CDR1 is SGHKS and CDR2 YYEKEE (reference sequence). The V end lost 4 bases, the J end lost 2 bases, and 15 bases lay between the germline ends. This CDR3 spans 15 amino acids. CDR3 sequence (DNA): TGTGCCAGCAGCCCTGACAGGCCGAAAAACACTGAAGCTTTCTTT. Residues: CASSPDRPKNTEAFF.

This clone was picked up one time. The rearrangement uses TRBV6-5 and TRBJ1-1, with 7 bases that match TRBD1. This CDR3 contains 13 residues. The V and J ends lost 7 bases and 5 bases, in that order; junction bases with no gene match: 7. Germline V gene lookup returns CDR1 MNHEY and CDR2 SVGAGI. The CDR3 DNA is TGTGCCAGCAACCACAGGGGAAATACTGAAGCTTTCTTT. Translating gives CASNHRGNTEAFF.

In this sample, this clone turned up once. Written as DNA, the CDR3 is TGCGCCAGCACGGGTGGGGATAATGAAAAACTGTTTTTT. Translated: CASTGGDNEKLFF. This sequence joins TRBV5-1 and TRBJ1-4; D not certain. CDR3 size: 13 residues. Per germline, CDR1 SGHRS and CDR2 YFSETQ. Between the trimmed V and J ends, which lost 6 bases and 4 bases, there was a span of 10 bases. Looking up the rest from reference TRBV5-1 and TRBJ1-4 gives the full variable domain: KAGVTQTPRYLIKTRGQQVTLSCSPISGHRSVSWYQQTPGQGLQFLFEYFSETQRNKGNFPGRFSGRQFSNSRSEMNVSTLELGDSALYLCASTGGDNEKLFFGSGTQLSVL.

This rearrangement joins TRBV11-2 to TRBJ1-2; no clear D. Germline V gene data show CDR1 as SGHAT and CDR2 as FQNNGV. This CDR3 region has 13 residues. Trimming removed 0 bases from V and 8 bases from J, with 10 bases in between. The CDR3 region is CASSLDRTRGYTF. In nucleotides, the CDR3 is TGTGCCAGCAGCTTAGACAGGACTAGGGGCTACACCTTC.

The chain is built from TRBV7-9 and TRBJ2-7; perhaps TRBD1 as D (6 bases). V gave up 5 bases and J gave up 5 bases, with 22 bases separating them. From germline, CDR1 is SEHNR and CDR2 FQNEAQ (reference sequence). There are 16 residues in the CDR3. The CDR3 here is CASSPEQGHLGDEQYF. The CDR3 region has the DNA TGTGCCAGCAGCCCCGAGCAGGGACACCTGGGTGACGAGCAGTACTTC.

The V gene is TRBV9, the J gene TRBJ1-6, with unresolved D. The CDR3 spans 11 residues. V gave up 3 bases and J gave up 14 bases, with 9 bases separating them. CDR1 SGDLS and CDR2 YYNGEE come from the germline V gene. The CDR3, as DNA: TGTGCCAGCAGCGACGAGGGCACCCTCCACTTT. This codes for CASSDEGTLHF.

CDR3 protein: CSVPDWVWGYTF. CDR3 in DNA: TGCAGCGTTCCGGACTGGGTATGGGGCTACACCTTC. The J gene is TRBJ1-2, the V gene TRBV29-1; no reliable D call. The V gene lost 5 bases and the J gene lost 8 bases, with 15 bases spanning the gap. The CDR3 is 12 amino acids. Germline-derived CDR1 and CDR2 are SQVTM and ANQGSEA.

This clone was detected only once. J is TRBJ2-1 and V is TRBV11-3; 10 nucleotides match TRBD2. The CDR3 length is 17 residues. V lost 5 bases, J lost 4 bases, and 11 bases stayed unmatched. Germline assignment: CDR1 SGHNT and CDR2 YENEEA. In nucleotides, the CDR3 is TGTGCCAGCAGCCTAGCCCTTGGACTAGCGGCTTACAATGAGCAGTTCTTC. As protein: CASSLALGLAAYNEQFF.

V and J are TRBV10-3 and TRBJ1-5; tentatively, D is TRBD1 (6 bases). CDR1 ENHRY and CDR2 SYGVKD come from the germline V gene. This CDR3 is 19 amino acids long. The V and J ends lost 10 bases and 7 bases respectively, with 35 bases between them. The CDR3 DNA sequence: TGTGCCACCCGCTTCCCTCCCGGGCTACAGGGCTCTAACTCCCAGCCCCAGCATTTT. The encoded protein is CATRFPPGLQGSNSQPQHF.

The gene calls are TRBV28 and TRBJ2-7, with unresolved D. Between the trimmed V and J ends, which lost 5 bases and 3 bases, there was a span of 17 bases. Germline lookup yields CDR1 MDHEN and CDR2 SYDVKM. CDR3 size: 15 residues. CDR3 DNA sequence: TGTGCCAGCAGTCCGTCTTATACATCTGGCTACGAGCAGTACTTC. It codes for CASSPSYTSGYEQYF.

The chain uses TRBV18 and TRBJ2-7; D is possibly TRBD1 (6 bases). Germline-derived CDR1 and CDR2 are KGHSH and LQKENI. Trimming took off 8 bases at V and 1 base at J, with 12 bases between the two ends. The CDR3 extends over 13 amino acids. CDR3 loop: CASARGSSYEQYF. In nucleotides, the CDR3 is TGTGCCAGCGCTAGGGGGTCTTCCTACGAGCAGTACTTC. Supplemented by reference TRBV18 and TRBJ2-7, the full variable domain reads NAGVMQNPRHLVRRRGQEARLRCSPMKGHSHVYWYRQLPEEGLKFMVYLQKENIIDESGMPKERFSAEFPKEGPSILRIQQVVRGDSAAYFCASARGSSYEQYFGPGTRLTVT.

The chain joins TRBV5-1 to TRBJ2-3; D might be TRBD1 (5 bases). This CDR3 contains 14 residues. V dropped 4 bases and J dropped 0 bases, with 9 bases sitting between them. Germline V gene lookup returns CDR1 SGHRS and CDR2 YFSETQ. This CDR3 is CASSKGDSTDTQYF. DNA for the CDR3: TGCGCCAGCAGCAAAGGGGATAGCACAGATACGCAGTATTTT.